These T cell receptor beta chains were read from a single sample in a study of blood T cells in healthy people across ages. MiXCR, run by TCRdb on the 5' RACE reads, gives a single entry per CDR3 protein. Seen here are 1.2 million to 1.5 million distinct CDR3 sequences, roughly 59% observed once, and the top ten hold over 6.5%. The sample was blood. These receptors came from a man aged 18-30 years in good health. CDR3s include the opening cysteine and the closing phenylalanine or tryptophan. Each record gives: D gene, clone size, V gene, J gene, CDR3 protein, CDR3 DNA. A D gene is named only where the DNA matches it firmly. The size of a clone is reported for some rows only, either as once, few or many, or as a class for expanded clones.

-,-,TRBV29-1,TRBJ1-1,CSVEESTRTRGFF,TGCAGCGTTGAGGAATCCACCCGCACGAGGGGTTTCTTT
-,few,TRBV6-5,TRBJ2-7,CASSPTVGNYEQYF,TGTGCCAGCAGTCCTACGGTGGGGAACTACGAGCAGTACTTC
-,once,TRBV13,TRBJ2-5,CASSFSELKETQYF,TGTGCCAGCAGCTTTTCGGAACTTAAAGAGACCCAGTACTTC
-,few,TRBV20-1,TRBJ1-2,CSARDPTGNYGYTF,TGCAGTGCTAGGGACCCCACAGGAAACTATGGCTACACCTTC
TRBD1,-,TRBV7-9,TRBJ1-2,CASSVDWDRVDTF,TGTGCCAGCAGCGTAGACTGGGACAGGGTTGACACCTTC
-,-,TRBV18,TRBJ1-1,CASSQGTGGITEAFF,TGTGCCAGCTCACAAGGGACCGGGGGCATCACTGAAGCTTTCTTT
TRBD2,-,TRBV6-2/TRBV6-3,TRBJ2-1,CASTAGGSSYNEQFF,TGTGCCAGCACAGCGGGAGGAAGCTCCTACAATGAGCAGTTCTTC
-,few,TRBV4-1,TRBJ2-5,CASSHRGTQETQYF,TGCGCCAGCAGCCATCGAGGAACCCAAGAGACCCAGTACTTC
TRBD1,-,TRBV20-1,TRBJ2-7,CSAETGTVEQYF,TGCAGTGCAGAAACCGGGACAGTCGAGCAGTACTTC
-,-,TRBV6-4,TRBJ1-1,CASRGARNTEAFF,TGTGCCAGCAGGGGGGCCCGGAACACTGAAGCTTTCTTT
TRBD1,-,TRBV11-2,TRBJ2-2,CASSLDKGTGDSGELFF,TGTGCCAGCAGCTTAGACAAAGGGACAGGGGATAGCGGGGAGCTGTTTTTT
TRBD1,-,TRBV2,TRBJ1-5,CASSPTGGLGQPQHF,TGTGCCAGCAGCCCGACAGGGGGCCTAGGTCAGCCCCAGCATTTT
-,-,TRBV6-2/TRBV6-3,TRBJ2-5,CASSYPPRGLETQYF,TGTGCCAGCAGTTACCCACCACGGGGGCTGGAGACCCAGTACTTC
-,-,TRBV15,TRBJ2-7,CATSRGSSGYEQYF,TGTGCCACCAGCAGAGGGTCCAGCGGCTACGAGCAGTACTTC
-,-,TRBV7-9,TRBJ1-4,CASSLVYEEKLFF,TGTGCCAGCAGCTTAGTTTATGAGGAAAAACTGTTTTTT
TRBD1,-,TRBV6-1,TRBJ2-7,CASSEWVDRVSYEQYF,TGTGCCAGCAGTGAATGGGTGGACAGGGTGTCATACGAGCAGTACTTC
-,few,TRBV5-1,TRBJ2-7,CASSLAGRAGYEQYF,TGCGCCAGCAGCTTGGCTGGCAGGGCCGGATACGAGCAGTACTTC
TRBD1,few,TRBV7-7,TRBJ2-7,CASSPGQGAIYEQYF,TGTGCTAGCAGCCCCGGACAGGGGGCAATATACGAGCAGTACTTC
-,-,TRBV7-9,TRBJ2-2,CASSLGGSGTGELFF,TGTGCCAGCAGCTTAGGTGGCTCGGGCACCGGGGAGCTGTTTTTT
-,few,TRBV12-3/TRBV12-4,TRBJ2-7,CASSEDYRYEQYF,TGTGCCAGCAGCGAAGACTACCGCTACGAGCAGTACTTC
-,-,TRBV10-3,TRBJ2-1,CAIRAGSNNEQFF,TGTGCCATCAGAGCCGGGAGCAACAATGAGCAGTTCTTC
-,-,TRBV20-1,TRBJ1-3,CSARFVNHGNTIYF,TGCAGTGCTAGATTTGTGAACCATGGAAACACCATATATTTT
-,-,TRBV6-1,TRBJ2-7,CASSERSPLYEQYF,TGTGCCAGCAGTGAACGGTCTCCCCTCTACGAGCAGTACTTC
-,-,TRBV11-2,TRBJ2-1,CASSLRSRAQYNEQFF,TGTGCCAGCAGCTTAAGATCCAGGGCTCAATACAATGAGCAGTTCTTC
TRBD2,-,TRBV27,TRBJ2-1,CASRLAGFNEQFF,TGTGCCAGCAGGCTAGCGGGATTTAATGAGCAGTTCTTC
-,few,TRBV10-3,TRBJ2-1,CAISDECGGLKEVCEQFF,TGTGCCATCAGTGACGAGTGCGGGGGCTTAAAGGAGGTGTGTGAGCAGTTCTTC
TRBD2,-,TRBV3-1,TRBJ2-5,CASSQRLAIQETQYF,TGTGCCAGCAGCCAACGACTAGCAATCCAAGAGACCCAGTACTTC
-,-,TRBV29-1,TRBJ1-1,CSAHLGGTEAFF,TGCAGCGCCCACCTGGGTGGTACTGAAGCTTTCTTT
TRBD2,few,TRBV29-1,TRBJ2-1,CSADGLAGVDEQFF,TGCAGCGCCGATGGACTAGCGGGAGTCGATGAGCAGTTCTTC
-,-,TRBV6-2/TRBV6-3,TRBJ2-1,CASSYLGGGRNEQFF,TGTGCCAGCAGTTACCTAGGAGGGGGGCGGAATGAGCAGTTCTTC